This TCR beta chain was recovered during a study of blood T cell repertoires in COVID-19 (dated by TCRdb to the early 2020s). For the study in its entirety: Samples covering the acute and convalescent phases of COVID-19 were provided by collaborators in the United States, Italy and Spain. A de-identified subject ID, COVID-19 status, age in years and sex were almost always included in the sample metadata. The samples were drawn from two sources: the first 160 participants of the ongoing ImmuneRACE study, and some 1,300 subjects contributed by 6 global collaborators. The repertoires were released in a freely available public database intended as a resource for research on the immune response to SARS-CoV-2. Where HLA class I and class II types were available, the types were taken from metadata supplied by the sample provider, not from assay-based typing. Deeply sampled blood TCRbeta repertoires from subjects exposed to, actively infected with, or recovered from COVID-19 were included in the dataset. The prospective study material was composed of cDNA or gDNA derived from T cells, B-cell-depleted T cells, or PBMCs.

TCRbeta CDR3 regions were amplified from genomic DNA by means of the immunoSEQ Assay, a bias-controlled multiplex PCR. The paper's data handling went like this. The number of nucleated cells in each sample was estimated from the amplification of reference gene primers within the assay. To quantify the absolute abundance of each unique TCRbeta CDR3 rearrangement, sequence reads were collapsed and filtered. For each sample, productive Simpson clonality was calculated by taking the square root of Simpson's diversity index across productive rearrangements. What TCRdb holds here is the immuneACCESS table cut down to in-frame rearrangements. Part of the clones is not present; checked against another copy, under half of the missing clones reflect an unresolved V gene, and the others are unexplained. For V, J and clone size, that table is used; D and trimming come from the DNA. The sample table holds about 75,000 clones, of which around 83% were seen once. In total, the top ten clones hold around 22% of the sample.

The collaborating institutions used their own protocols to collect whole blood in K2EDTA tubes. For TCRbeta analysis, collaborators shipped samples in one of three forms: frozen whole blood, isolated PBMCs, or DNA extracted from either of those sample types. On this clone: Its target antigen remains unknown. No much larger clone is present one base from it, and per-base qualities are unavailable.

Summary of the overall study and its limitations: How much clinical and demographic metadata was included differed by source and by participant, and the metadata was provided uncurated.

Counted from cysteine to phenylalanine, this CDR3 has 15 amino acids. The retained sequence is limited to the CDR3, 45 bases, with the frame set at the first base. The CDR1 and CDR2 encoded by the germline V gene are MNHEY and SVGEGT. The germline V and J ends show losses of 2 bases and 0 bases respectively, and no gene match explains 2 bases of the junction. The sample was peripheral blood. This sequence uses TRBV6-2 or TRBV6-3 and TRBJ1-2; TRBD1 lines up with 8 middle nucleotides. The origin of this receptor is a woman aged 45-65 years with acute or convalescent COVID-19. The base sequence is TGTGCCAGCAGTTACACGACAGGGGCTAACTATGGCTACACCTTC. Translated, it gives CASSYTTGANYGYTF.